Listed below are T cell receptor beta chains from one sample, sequenced in a study of blood T cell repertoires in COVID-19. Clones were read by immunoSEQ multiplex PCR, and TCRdb kept only the in-frame ones, dropping some. In the table there are about 260,000 clones, 80% to 90% of which are singletons. The sample consisted of peripheral blood. The receptors come from a woman aged 50 to 65 who had recovered from COVID-19. Both conserved end residues are part of each CDR3. A D gene is named only where the DNA matches it firmly. The size entry is marked missing in some rows and otherwise reads once, few, many or a size class.

D gene: -; CDR3 length: 15; J gene: TRBJ2-3; V gene: TRBV5-6; clone size: -; CDR3 protein: CASSEAALSTDTQYF; CDR3 DNA: TGTGCCAGCAGCGAGGCGGCTCTGAGCACAGATACGCAGTATTTT
D gene: TRBD1; CDR3 length: 16; J gene: TRBJ1-3; V gene: TRBV3-1/TRBV3-2; clone size: -; CDR3 protein: CASSYGLQGSGNTIYF; CDR3 DNA: TGTGCCAGCAGCTACGGATTACAGGGGTCTGGAAACACCATATATTTT
D gene: TRBD2; CDR3 length: 15; J gene: TRBJ2-7; V gene: TRBV27; clone size: -; CDR3 protein: CASSARLAGTYEQYF; CDR3 DNA: TGTGCCAGCAGTGCAAGGCTAGCGGGGACTTACGAGCAGTACTTC
D gene: -; CDR3 length: 19; J gene: TRBJ2-2; V gene: TRBV7-6; clone size: -; CDR3 protein: CASSSPKGSSIPNTGELFF; CDR3 DNA: TGTGCCAGCAGCTCCCCGAAGGGGTCTTCCATACCGAACACCGGGGAGCTGTTTTTT
D gene: -; CDR3 length: 13; J gene: TRBJ1-1; V gene: TRBV3-1/TRBV3-2; clone size: -; CDR3 protein: CASSQGQAFELVF; CDR3 DNA: TGTGCCAGCAGCCAAGGCCAAGCCTTTGAATTGGTCTTT
D gene: -; CDR3 length: 14; J gene: TRBJ1-5; V gene: TRBV2; clone size: -; CDR3 protein: CASSSDRSNQPQHF; CDR3 DNA: TGTGCCAGCAGTTCCGACAGAAGCAATCAGCCCCAGCATTTT
D gene: -; CDR3 length: 11; J gene: TRBJ2-5; V gene: TRBV7-2; clone size: -; CDR3 protein: CASTSRETQYF; CDR3 DNA: TGTGCCAGCACCTCACGGGAGACCCAGTACTTC
D gene: -; CDR3 length: 14; J gene: TRBJ1-1; V gene: TRBV3-1/TRBV3-2; clone size: -; CDR3 protein: CASSHWGGNTEAFF; CDR3 DNA: TGTGCCAGCAGCCATTGGGGGGGCAACACTGAAGCTTTCTTT
D gene: -; CDR3 length: 13; J gene: TRBJ2-7; V gene: TRBV28; clone size: -; CDR3 protein: CASSPPPIYEQYF; CDR3 DNA: TGTGCCAGCAGCCCCCCCCCAATCTACGAGCAGTACTTC
D gene: TRBD2; CDR3 length: 16; J gene: TRBJ2-7; V gene: TRBV5-6; clone size: -; CDR3 protein: CASSLARAGGHHEQYF; CDR3 DNA: TGTGCCAGCAGCTTGGCCCGAGCGGGAGGGCACCACGAGCAGTACTTC
D gene: -; CDR3 length: 15; J gene: TRBJ2-7; V gene: TRBV7-3; clone size: -; CDR3 protein: CASSSMDSPSYEQYF; CDR3 DNA: TGTGCCAGCAGCTCCATGGACAGTCCCTCCTACGAGCAGTACTTC
D gene: -; CDR3 length: 16; J gene: TRBJ2-5; V gene: TRBV27; clone size: -; CDR3 protein: CASSLRRGPRGETQYF; CDR3 DNA: TGTGCCAGCAGTTTGAGGAGGGGGCCTCGGGGGGAGACCCAGTACTTC
D gene: -; CDR3 length: 15; J gene: TRBJ2-1; V gene: TRBV7-9; clone size: -; CDR3 protein: CASSLVLDSYNEQFF; CDR3 DNA: TGTGCCAGCAGCTTAGTATTAGACTCCTACAATGAGCAGTTCTTC
D gene: -; CDR3 length: 13; J gene: TRBJ2-3; V gene: TRBV6-2/TRBV6-3; clone size: -; CDR3 protein: CASSYPSTDTQYF; CDR3 DNA: TGTGCCAGCAGTTACCCTAGCACAGATACGCAGTATTTT
D gene: -; CDR3 length: 15; J gene: TRBJ1-2; V gene: TRBV5-1; clone size: -; CDR3 protein: CASSLGGVGDYGYTF; CDR3 DNA: TGCGCCAGCAGCCTCGGCGGGGTAGGGGACTATGGCTACACCTTC
D gene: -; CDR3 length: 15; J gene: TRBJ1-2; V gene: TRBV18; clone size: -; CDR3 protein: CASRKAGAHVDGYTF; CDR3 DNA: TGTGCCTCCAGGAAGGCAGGGGCACACGTAGATGGCTACACCTTC
D gene: -; CDR3 length: 14; J gene: TRBJ2-1; V gene: TRBV19; clone size: -; CDR3 protein: CASGRDLSYNEQFF; CDR3 DNA: TGTGCCAGTGGGCGGGATCTCTCCTACAATGAGCAGTTCTTC
D gene: TRBD1; CDR3 length: 15; J gene: TRBJ1-1; V gene: TRBV6-5; clone size: few; CDR3 protein: CASSHPGQGNTEAFF; CDR3 DNA: TGTGCCAGCAGTCACCCGGGACAGGGAAACACTGAAGCTTTCTTT
D gene: TRBD1; CDR3 length: 18; J gene: TRBJ2-1; V gene: TRBV5-1; clone size: -; CDR3 protein: CASSLPYPGQESYNEQFF; CDR3 DNA: TGCGCCAGCAGCTTACCTTACCCCGGACAGGAGTCCTACAATGAGCAGTTCTTC
D gene: TRBD2; CDR3 length: 21; J gene: TRBJ2-1; V gene: TRBV3-1/TRBV3-2; clone size: -; CDR3 protein: CASSQKPGTSGRGVSYNEQFF; CDR3 DNA: TGTGCCAGCAGCCAAAAACCCGGGACTAGCGGGAGGGGGGTCTCCTACAATGAGCAGTTCTTC
D gene: -; CDR3 length: 13; J gene: TRBJ1-2; V gene: TRBV28; clone size: -; CDR3 protein: CASSPTGGNGYTF; CDR3 DNA: TGTGCCAGCAGTCCCACGGGGGGCAATGGCTACACCTTC
D gene: -; CDR3 length: 15; J gene: TRBJ1-5; V gene: TRBV6-5; clone size: few; CDR3 protein: CASSSDRYSNQPQHF; CDR3 DNA: TGTGCCAGCAGTTCCGACAGGTATAGCAATCAGCCCCAGCATTTT
D gene: TRBD2; CDR3 length: 18; J gene: TRBJ2-1; V gene: TRBV6-2/TRBV6-3; clone size: -; CDR3 protein: CASSYSPLAGDSYNEQFF; CDR3 DNA: TGTGCCAGCAGTTACAGCCCCCTAGCGGGAGACTCCTACAATGAGCAGTTCTTC
D gene: -; CDR3 length: 13; J gene: TRBJ1-6; V gene: TRBV6-5; clone size: once; CDR3 protein: CASSYGSGSPLHF; CDR3 DNA: TGTGCCAGCAGTTACGGTAGCGGTTCACCCCTCCACTTT
D gene: -; CDR3 length: 17; J gene: TRBJ1-2; V gene: TRBV4-3; clone size: -; CDR3 protein: CASSQDSFGTGNYGYTF; CDR3 DNA: TGCGCCAGCAGCCAAGATTCGTTTGGAACGGGTAACTATGGCTACACCTTC
D gene: -; CDR3 length: 13; J gene: TRBJ2-5; V gene: TRBV11-2; clone size: -; CDR3 protein: CASSPGGQEDRYF; CDR3 DNA: TGTGCCAGCAGCCCCGGCGGGCAGGAAGATCGATACTTC
D gene: TRBD2; CDR3 length: 20; J gene: TRBJ2-7; V gene: TRBV30; clone size: -; CDR3 protein: CACLLVGGRTSGLFSYEQYF; CDR3 DNA: TGTGCCTGTCTTCTCGTAGGGGGCCGGACTAGCGGGCTCTTCTCCTACGAGCAGTACTTC
D gene: TRBD1; CDR3 length: 15; J gene: TRBJ1-6; V gene: TRBV4-2; clone size: -; CDR3 protein: CASSQGTGGNSPLHF; CDR3 DNA: TGTGCCAGCAGCCAAGGGACAGGGGGTAATTCACCCCTCCACTTT
D gene: -; CDR3 length: 15; J gene: TRBJ2-5; V gene: TRBV21-1; clone size: -; CDR3 protein: CASSKVPRDRETQYF; CDR3 DNA: TGTGCCAGCAGCAAAGTACCGAGGGATCGAGAGACCCAGTACTTC
D gene: TRBD2; CDR3 length: 15; J gene: TRBJ2-1; V gene: TRBV28; clone size: -; CDR3 protein: CASSSGLGAYNEQFF; CDR3 DNA: TGTGCCAGCAGTTCGGGACTAGGGGCCTACAATGAGCAGTTCTTC
D gene: -; CDR3 length: 13; J gene: TRBJ1-5; V gene: TRBV14; clone size: -; CDR3 protein: CASSQETGQPQHF; CDR3 DNA: TGTGCCAGCAGCCAAGAAACGGGTCAGCCCCAGCATTTT
D gene: -; CDR3 length: 14; J gene: TRBJ1-2; V gene: TRBV21-1; clone size: -; CDR3 protein: CASSKLNRFYGYTF; CDR3 DNA: TGTGCCAGCAGCAAATTGAACAGGTTCTATGGCTACACCTTC
D gene: TRBD1; CDR3 length: 15; J gene: TRBJ1-2; V gene: TRBV24-1; clone size: -; CDR3 protein: CATSEGTGPAYGYTF; CDR3 DNA: TGTGCCACCAGTGAAGGGACAGGCCCGGCCTATGGCTACACCTTC
D gene: TRBD1; CDR3 length: 14; J gene: TRBJ1-2; V gene: TRBV20-1; clone size: -; CDR3 protein: CSASDSGTGDGYTF; CDR3 DNA: TGCAGTGCTAGTGACTCCGGGACAGGAGATGGCTACACCTTC
D gene: TRBD1; CDR3 length: 15; J gene: TRBJ2-7; V gene: TRBV6-2/TRBV6-3; clone size: few; CDR3 protein: CASSYSGTGSYEQYF; CDR3 DNA: TGTGCCAGCAGTTACTCCGGGACAGGCTCCTACGAGCAGTACTTC
D gene: TRBD2; CDR3 length: 17; J gene: TRBJ2-2; V gene: TRBV5-1; clone size: many; CDR3 protein: CASSPGTSAANTGELFF; CDR3 DNA: TGCGCCAGCAGCCCTGGGACTAGCGCCGCGAACACCGGGGAGCTGTTTTTT
D gene: -; CDR3 length: 15; J gene: TRBJ2-1; V gene: TRBV5-4; clone size: -; CDR3 protein: CASSPNRAGSNEQFF; CDR3 DNA: TGTGCCAGCAGCCCCAACAGGGCAGGTAGCAATGAGCAGTTCTTC
D gene: TRBD1; CDR3 length: 13; J gene: TRBJ2-7; V gene: TRBV18; clone size: -; CDR3 protein: CASSPDRVREQYF; CDR3 DNA: TGTGCCAGCTCACCCGACAGGGTTCGCGAGCAGTACTTC
D gene: -; CDR3 length: 13; J gene: TRBJ2-5; V gene: TRBV5-1; clone size: -; CDR3 protein: CASSFGGLETQYF; CDR3 DNA: TGCGCCAGCAGCTTTGGGGGGTTGGAGACCCAGTACTTC
D gene: -; CDR3 length: 20; J gene: TRBJ1-1; V gene: TRBV18; clone size: -; CDR3 protein: CASSPTMDSPVGDGNTEAFF; CDR3 DNA: TGTGCCAGCTCACCGACAATGGACAGCCCGGTAGGAGATGGGAACACTGAAGCTTTCTTT
D gene: TRBD2; CDR3 length: 14; J gene: TRBJ2-7; V gene: TRBV19; clone size: once; CDR3 protein: CASSHAGGAYEQYF; CDR3 DNA: TGTGCCAGCTCCCATGCGGGGGGGGCCTACGAGCAGTACTTC